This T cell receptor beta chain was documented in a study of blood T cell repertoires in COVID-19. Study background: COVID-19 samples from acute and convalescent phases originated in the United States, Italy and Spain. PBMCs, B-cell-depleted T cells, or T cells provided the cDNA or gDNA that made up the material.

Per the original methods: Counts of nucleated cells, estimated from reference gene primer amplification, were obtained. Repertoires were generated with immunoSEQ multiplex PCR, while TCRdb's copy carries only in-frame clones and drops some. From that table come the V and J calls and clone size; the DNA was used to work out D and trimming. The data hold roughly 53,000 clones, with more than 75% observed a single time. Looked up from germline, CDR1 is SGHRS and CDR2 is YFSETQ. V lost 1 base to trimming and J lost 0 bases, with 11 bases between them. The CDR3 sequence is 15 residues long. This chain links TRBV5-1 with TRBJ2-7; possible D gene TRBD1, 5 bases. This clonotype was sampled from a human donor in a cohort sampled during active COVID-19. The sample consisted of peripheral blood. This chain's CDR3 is CASSLSQGLSYEQYF. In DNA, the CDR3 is TGCGCCAGCAGCTTGAGCCAGGGCCTCTCCTACGAGCAGTACTTC.